This entry lists 27 T cell receptor beta chains sequenced from one sample in a study of T cell responses to AZD1222 COVID-19 vaccine. Profiling relied on immunoSEQ multiplex PCR, and the TCRdb table lists in-frame clones only, not all of them. Of some 150,000 clones in the sample, roughly 80% were seen once. This specimen was peripheral blood, taken on day 0 of MenACWY control vaccination. The receptors come from an adult in good health.

The table lists this clone with a few counts. J is TRBJ2-3 and V is TRBV5-6, with 9 bases fitting TRBD2. Trimming took 2 bases from V and 7 from J; bases not matched to a gene: 11. Germline loops: CDR1 SGHDT, CDR2 YYEEEE. This CDR3 comprises 16 residues. As DNA, the CDR3 is TGTGCCAGCAGCTTTGGCGGGACTAGCCCACCTTATACGCAGTATTTT. This encodes CASSFGGTSPPYTQYF.

This clone was seen more than once but under ten times. The J gene is TRBJ2-1, the V gene TRBV24-1; 9 positions agree with TRBD1. J lost 5 bases, V lost 3 bases, and 4 bases had no gene match. The CDR3 has 15 residues. Germline CDR1 reads KGHDR; CDR2 reads SFDVKD. The CDR3 bases are TGTGCCACCAGTGATCCTGGGACAGGGAACAATGAGCAGTTCTTC. Translation gives CATSDPGTGNNEQFF.

The rearrangement joins TRBV14 to TRBJ1-2; 7 nucleotides agree with TRBD1. Germline CDR1 reads SGHDN; CDR2 reads FVKESK. This CDR3 has 15 residues. With 1 base clipped from V and 6 bases from J, the junction kept 8 bases outside the gene matches. The CDR3 spells CASSQGWRDSHGYTF. CDR3 in DNA: TGTGCCAGCAGCCAAGGATGGAGGGACAGTCATGGCTACACCTTC. Using reference TRBV14 and TRBJ1-2 for the parts outside the CDR3, the full variable domain is EAGVTQFPSHSVIEKGQTVTLRCDPISGHDNLYWYRRVMGKEIKFLLHFVKESKQDESGMPNNRFLAERTGGTYSTLKVQPAELEDSGVYFCASSQGWRDSHGYTFGSGTRLTVV.

The V call is TRBV3-1 (or the pseudogene TRBV3-2), the J call TRBJ1-5; 9 nucleotides align to TRBD1. The ends lost 3 bases at V and 2 bases at J; junction bases unmatched: 2. The CDR3 sequence is 15 residues long. Germline V gene sequence: CDR1 LGHDT, CDR2 YNNKEL (reference sequence). The CDR3 here is CASSQGQGGNQPQHF. The CDR3 DNA follows: TGTGCCAGCAGCCAGGGACAGGGCGGCAATCAGCCCCAGCATTTT.

As concerns this clone: This same CDR3 is encoded by further DNA sequences in the sample. CDR3 amino acids: CASSYDRGNEQFF. The DNA of the CDR3 is TGTGCCAGCAGTTACGACAGGGGCAATGAGCAGTTCTTC. The chain uses TRBV6-5 and TRBJ2-1; 8 positions match TRBD1. The CDR3 runs to 13 residues. Germline CDR1 is MNHEY and CDR2 is SVGAGI. The V gene end was trimmed by 2 bases and the J gene end by 6 bases; junction bases not matched to a gene: 0.

The J gene is TRBJ2-3, the V gene TRBV7-7; D is unresolved. V dropped 1 base and J dropped 3 bases, with 8 bases sitting between them. The CDR3 length is 14 residues. Germline V gives CDR1 SSHAT, CDR2 FNYEAQ (reference sequence). This chain's CDR3 is CASSLGLATDTQYF. As DNA, the CDR3 is TGTGCCAGCAGCTTAGGACTTGCAACAGATACGCAGTATTTT.

The V call is TRBV5-1, the J call TRBJ2-1, with D tentatively TRBD1 or TRBD2 (5 bases each). The CDR3 contains 16 residues. Germline V CDR1 and CDR2: SGHRS, YFSETQ. With 6 bases removed from V and 6 bases from J, the gap between germline ends came to 22 bases. CDR3 in DNA: TGCGCCAGCATATTGGATCCGGGACGGGCGAGCAATGAGCAGTTCTTC. Amino acid sequence: CASILDPGRASNEQFF.

The chain is built from TRBV10-3 and TRBJ2-4; D is possibly TRBD1 (7 bases). This CDR3 has 13 residues. Germline-derived CDR1 and CDR2 are ENHRY and SYGVKD. The V and J ends lost 9 bases and 2 bases respectively, with 11 bases between them. CDR3 coding DNA: TGTGCCATTCAGGGGGGTACCAAAAACATTCAGTACTTC. Protein sequence: CAIQGGTKNIQYF.

The chain joins TRBV7-3 to TRBJ2-2; D remains unclear. CDR1 and CDR2 (germline): SGHTA, FQGTGA. Trimming took off 0 bases at V and 1 base at J, with 0 bases between the two ends. The length of the CDR3 is 13 residues. CDR3 protein: CASSLTNTGELFF. For the CDR3, the DNA is TGTGCCAGCAGCTTAACGAACACCGGGGAGCTGTTTTTT.

The V call is TRBV11-2, the J call TRBJ1-4, with D perhaps TRBD1 (5 bases). CDR1 SGHAT and CDR2 FQNNGV come from the germline V gene. Trimming left V 5 bases short and J 8 bases short, with 18 bases between. CDR3 size: 15 residues. In nucleotides, the CDR3 is TGTGCCAGCAGCCACTGGGGGGAGCCTGTGGAAAAACTGTTTTTT. Its protein is CASSHWGEPVEKLFF. Based on the CDR3 plus reference TRBV11-2 and TRBJ1-4, the full variable domain is EAGVAQSPRYKIIEKRQSVAFWCNPISGHATLYWYQQILGQGPKLLIQFQNNGVVDDSQLPKDRFSAERLKGVDSTLKIQPAKLEDSAVYLCASSHWGEPVEKLFFGSGTQLSVL.

The gene calls are TRBV10-3 and TRBJ1-4; 10 nucleotides align to TRBD1. V was clipped by 3 bases and J by 0 bases; unmatched bases: 10. CDR1 and CDR2 (germline): ENHRY, SYGVKD. The CDR3 totals 19 residues. The CDR3 protein is CAISESGTGDIATNEKLFF. DNA for the CDR3: TGTGCCATCAGTGAATCCGGGACAGGGGATATTGCAACTAATGAAAAACTGTTTTTT.

The chain recombines TRBV27 with TRBJ2-7; D not certain. The CDR3 has 16 residues. Germline V gives CDR1 MNHEY, CDR2 SMNVEV (reference sequence). The ends were cut back, 3 bases at V and 3 bases at J, with 18 bases in the middle. CDR3 nucleotides: TGTGCCAGCAGTTTTTGGCCCCGAAGGTCTTTCTACGAGCAGTACTTC. As protein: CASSFWPRRSFYEQYF.

The chain is built from TRBV6-5 and TRBJ2-6, with a weak D call TRBD1 (6 bases). Germline V gives CDR1 MNHEY, CDR2 SVGAGI. Trimming left V 6 bases short and J 0 bases short, with 9 bases between. The CDR3 has 15 amino acids. CDR3 residues: CASSRGTSGANVLTF. CDR3 in DNA: TGTGCCAGCAGCAGGGGAACCTCTGGGGCCAACGTCCTGACTTTC.

The V gene is TRBV9, the J gene TRBJ1-2; D not resolved. Germline lookup yields CDR1 SGDLS and CDR2 YYNGEE. The CDR3 extends over 15 amino acids. V lost 2 bases and J lost 4, with 15 bases in between. DNA for the CDR3: TGTGCCAGCAGCGTCACATCAGGAGGCGGCTATGGCTACACCTTC. This codes for CASSVTSGGGYGYTF.

Turning to this clone: Other DNA sequences from this sample encode an identical CDR3 as well. The genes are TRBV28 and TRBJ1-2, with D perhaps matching TRBD1 (5 bases). V was cut by 5 bases and J by 2 bases, with 9 bases left in between. CDR1 MDHEN and CDR2 SYDVKM come from the germline V gene. CDR3 length: 13 amino acids. CDR3 protein: CASSPTGNYGYTF. For the CDR3, the DNA is TGTGCCAGCAGTCCCACAGGAAACTATGGCTACACCTTC.

This chain connects TRBV20-1 to TRBJ2-7; the D is unclear. The CDR3 spans 12 residues. The V gene lost 3 bases and the J gene lost 3 bases, with 9 bases spanning the gap. Germline CDR1 and CDR2: DFQATT and SNEGSKA (reference sequence). The CDR3 DNA sequence: TGCAGTGCTAGTTTGTCGGGCTACGAGCAGTACGTC. Its translation is CSASLSGYEQYV.

The V gene is TRBV7-9, the J gene TRBJ1-6, with D unclear. Germline values: CDR1 SEHNR, CDR2 FQNEAQ (reference sequence). The V gene lost 2 bases and the J gene lost 7 bases, with 12 bases spanning the gap. The CDR3 covers 15 residues. CDR3: CASSLLSVGNSPLHF. The CDR3 DNA reads as TGTGCCAGCAGCTTACTATCAGTCGGGAATTCACCCCTCCACTTT.

In its sample, this clone was seen once. The chain links TRBV7-3 to TRBJ2-5; 8 nucleotides align to TRBD2. The V and J ends lost 0 bases and 4 bases, in that order; junction bases with no gene match: 1. Germline CDR1 reads SGHTA; CDR2 reads FQGTGA. The CDR3 contains 14 residues. Written as DNA, the CDR3 is TGTGCCAGCAGCTTAACCGGGGGGGCAGAGACCCAGTACTTC. It is translated as CASSLTGGAETQYF.

The chain has TRBV5-6 and TRBJ2-2; D might be TRBD1 (6 bases). The V end lost 4 bases, the J end lost 10 bases, and 17 bases lay between the germline ends. The CDR3 totals 14 residues. Germline V gene sequence: CDR1 SGHDT, CDR2 YYEEEE. The CDR3 sequence: CASSPPGHAVELFF. In nucleotides, the CDR3 is TGTGCCAGCAGCCCCCCGGGACACGCAGTGGAGCTGTTTTTT.

A single count supports this clone. The chain combines TRBV5-5 with TRBJ1-1, with D unresolved. The CDR3 loop spans 13 amino acids. From germline, CDR1 is SGHKS and CDR2 YYEKEE (reference sequence). Trimming took off 1 base at V and 8 bases at J, with 12 bases between the two ends. CDR3 protein: CASSLMIDGEAFF. The CDR3, as DNA: TGTGCCAGCAGCTTGATGATTGACGGGGAAGCTTTCTTT.

This chain joins TRBV28 and TRBJ2-1; D uncertain. Germline values: CDR1 MDHEN, CDR2 SYDVKM. CDR3 length: 15 amino acids. Trimming pared 2 bases from V and 8 bases from J, leaving 16 bases between. In DNA, the CDR3 is TGTGCCAGCAGTTTAGGTTCCCCGCCGCGCGATGAGCAGTTCTTC. Translated: CASSLGSPPRDEQFF. Combining the CDR3 with reference TRBV28 and TRBJ2-1 gives the whole variable domain DVKVTQSSRYLVKRTGEKVFLECVQDMDHENMFWYRQDPGLGLRLIYFSYDVKMKEKGDIPEGYSVSREKKERFSLILESASTNQTSMYLCASSLGSPPRDEQFFGPGTRLTVL.

The V call is TRBV9, the J call TRBJ1-1; maybe TRBD1 (6 bases). Germline CDR1 SGDLS, CDR2 YYNGEE. This CDR3 region has 14 residues. V lost 1 base to trimming and J lost 4 bases, with 11 bases between them. The CDR3 sequence is CASSVTGSSTEAFF. In DNA form, the CDR3 reads TGTGCCAGCAGCGTAACAGGGTCGTCCACTGAAGCTTTCTTT.

The V gene is TRBV7-6, the J gene TRBJ2-1, with 11 bases lining up with TRBD2. This CDR3 has 17 amino acids. Germline lookup yields CDR1 SGHVS and CDR2 FNYEAQ. J was trimmed by 5 bases and V by 5 bases; bases with no gene match: 11. The CDR3 nucleotides are TGTGCCAGCAGCCCCGTCGCACTAGCGGGGGTTAACAATGAGCAGTTCTTC. Protein sequence: CASSPVALAGVNNEQFF.

V and J are TRBV5-4 and TRBJ2-7; TRBD1 might be the D (6 bases). The V gene's germline CDR1 is SGHNT and CDR2 YYREEE (reference sequence). The CDR3 spans 14 residues. The germline V and J ends were trimmed by 2 bases and 4 bases, with 13 bases remaining between them. The CDR3 nucleotides are TGTGCCAGCAGCTTTAGAACAGGGATGTACGAGCAGTACTTC. This translates into CASSFRTGMYEQYF.

The rearrangement links TRBV5-3 to TRBJ1-2; TRBD1 might be the D (5 bases). TRBV5-3 is an ORF, with its function uncertain. The CDR3 extends over 16 amino acids. V lost 2 bases to trimming and J lost 0 bases, with 14 bases between them. The CDR3 is CARSLSGYRTNYGYTF. CDR3 nucleotide sequence: TGTGCCAGAAGCTTATCAGGTTACAGGACTAACTATGGCTACACCTTC.

J is TRBJ1-2 and V is TRBV9; D is unclear. The CDR3 spans 14 residues. Germline V gene data show CDR1 as SGDLS and CDR2 as YYNGEE. V shed 1 base and J shed 5 bases, with 12 bases lying between them. In DNA form, the CDR3 reads TGTGCCAGCAGCGTACGGGCCAGTGGGTATGGCTACACCTTC. Encoded protein: CASSVRASGYGYTF.

The V call is TRBV5-1, the J call TRBJ2-5; the match to TRBD2 covers 9 bases. The ends lost 6 bases at V and 5 bases at J; junction bases unmatched: 8. Germline assignment: CDR1 SGHRS and CDR2 YFSETQ. The CDR3 is 14 residues long. The CDR3 bases are TGCGCCAGCACCGGAGTAGCGGGGGAGGAGACCCAGTACTTC. Translation gives CASTGVAGEETQYF.